The 13 T cell receptor beta chains in this list originate from one sample, sequenced in a study of Graves' ophthalmopathy and Graves' hyperthyroidism. Amplifying from RNA transcripts, the study obtained TCR beta CDR3 regions. Second-round multiplex PCR followed a first-round RT-PCR using HTBI primers. TCRdb reprocessed the multiplex PCR reads with MiXCR, giving one entry per CDR3 protein. Of over a million distinct CDR3 sequences listed, less than 45% are singletons. Source material: peripheral blood or thyroid tissue (not recorded which). Source of these receptors: an adult man with Graves' hyperthyroidism.

CDR3 DNA: TGTGCCAGTAGTACGCGACAGGGCCTCTCCTACGAGCAGTACTTC. Translation: CASSTRQGLSYEQYF. The chain employs TRBV19 and TRBJ2-7; 7 bases are a match to TRBD1. Per the germline V gene, CDR1 is LNHDA and CDR2 is SQIVND (reference sequence). Losses at the gene ends were 4 bases for V and 0 bases for J; bases not matched to a gene: 6. This CDR3 has 15 residues.

As regards this clonotype: This clone may be a read error of a much larger clone one base away. The rearrangement uses TRBV7-9 and TRBJ2-7; no clear D. Germline CDR1 SEHNR, CDR2 FQNEAQ (reference sequence). There are 14 residues in the CDR3. The CDR3 DNA reads TGTGCCAGCACTACCTTAACTGAGACATCCGAGCAGTGCTTC. Its protein product is CASTTLTETSEQCF.

The rearrangement links TRBV10-3 to TRBJ2-7, with D tentatively TRBD1 (6 bases). V dropped 4 bases and J dropped 3 bases, with 16 bases sitting between them. Germline V lookup: CDR1 ENHRY, CDR2 SYGVKD. The CDR3 covers 15 residues. The DNA for the CDR3 is TGTGCCATCAGTGGGACAGAGAACTATGGCTACGAGCAGTACTTC. This gives the protein CAISGTENYGYEQYF.

V and J are TRBV20-1 and TRBJ2-7; no clear D. The V and J ends lost 2 bases and 4 bases respectively, with 24 bases between them. Germline CDR1 and CDR2: DFQATT and SNEGSKA (reference sequence). The length of the CDR3 is 17 residues. The CDR3 protein is CSARTAPAWANAYEQYF. The CDR3 nucleotides read TGCAGTGCTAGAACCGCCCCCGCCTGGGCTAACGCATACGAGCAGTACTTC.

This clonotype appeared many times. The chain joins TRBV6-5 to TRBJ2-7, with 7 bases that match TRBD2. The CDR3 covers 13 residues. V lost 2 bases to trimming and J lost 6 bases; unmatched junction nucleotides: 4. Germline V gene lookup returns CDR1 MNHEY and CDR2 SVGAGI. CDR3 region: CASSYLGGGEQYF. CDR3 sequence (DNA): TGTGCCAGCAGTTACCTTGGGGGGGGCGAGCAGTACTTC.

The chain uses TRBV19 and TRBJ2-2; D not certain. Germline loops: CDR1 LNHDA, CDR2 SQIVND (reference sequence). The CDR3 has 13 residues. The germline V and J ends were trimmed by 5 bases and 5 bases, with 9 bases remaining between them. CDR3 DNA: TGTGCCAGTAGTCTGAAAACTACCGGGGAGCTGTTTTTT. Residues: CASSLKTTGELFF.

Concerning this clonotype: A single base separates this from a much larger clone, so it may be a read error. Lacking the conserved final phenylalanine or tryptophan, this CDR3 likely reflects a read error. This chain joins TRBV2 and TRBJ2-7; D remains ambiguous. The CDR3 consists of 15 residues. Trimming took 6 bases from V and 2 from J, leaving 17 bases between them. From germline, CDR1 is SNHLY and CDR2 FYNNEI. In DNA, the CDR3 is TGTGCCAGCAGCGAGTCCCACAGTGTAACCTACGAGCAGTACCTC. Protein product: CASSESHSVTYEQYL.

As for this clonotype: A much larger clone differs by one base, so this may be a read error. The V call is TRBV24-1, the J call TRBJ2-6, with no clear D. CDR1 and CDR2 (germline): KGHDR, SFDVKD. The CDR3 consists of 13 residues. Trimming cost V 7 bases and J 5 bases, with 8 bases left between them. This chain's CDR3 is CATSPAWANVLTF. CDR3 sequence (DNA): TGTGCCACCAGCCCGGCATGGGCCAACGTCCTGACTTTC.

This clonotype was seen repeatedly, ten times or more. The CDR3: CASRGTSYEQYF. In DNA form, the CDR3 reads TGTGCCAGCAGGGGAACTAGCTACGAGCAGTACTTC. The chain is built from TRBV2 and TRBJ2-7, with a weak D call TRBD2 (5 bases). The germline V and J ends were trimmed by 6 bases and 3 bases, with 9 bases remaining between them. CDR1 is SNHLY and CDR2 is FYNNEI in the germline V gene. The CDR3 has 12 amino acids.

This clonotype was seen ten or more times. The J gene is TRBJ1-1, the V gene TRBV6-5, with D uncertain. CDR1 is MNHEY and CDR2 is SVGAGI in the germline V gene. With 6 bases removed from V and 6 bases from J, the gap between germline ends came to 14 bases. The CDR3 has 13 residues. CDR3 sequence reads: CASRGSGRPEAFF. The CDR3 bases are TGTGCCAGCAGGGGTAGCGGGCGGCCTGAAGCTTTCTTT.

In the case of this clonotype: Possible read error: a much larger clone is one base away. This sequence joins TRBV7-2 and TRBJ2-2; D possibly corresponds to TRBD1 (6 bases). V shed 11 bases and J shed 0 bases, with 13 bases lying between them. Per germline, CDR1 SGHTA and CDR2 FQGNSA. The CDR3 has 14 amino acids. CDR3 DNA sequence: TGTGCCGCACCGGGACAACCGAACACCGGGGAGCTGTTTTTT. Translating it yields CAAPGQPNTGELFF.

V usage is TRBV10-3 and J usage is TRBJ1-1, with TRBD1 matching over 10 bases. The germline V gene encodes CDR1 ENHRY and CDR2 SYGVKD. This CDR3 has 18 residues. J gave up 1 base and V 1 base, and 9 bases lay outside the gene matches. CDR3 DNA sequence: TGTGCCATCAGTGAGTTACCCCGGGACAGGGGACAGAACACTGAAGCTTTCTTT. The encoded protein is CAISELPRDRGQNTEAFF.

This clonotype was found many times. The CDR3 DNA reads as TGTGCCAGCACACATCCTGGGACAGGGGGCGATTTTGGGGCCAACGTCCTGACTTTC. Its translation: CASTHPGTGGDFGANVLTF. V and J are TRBV7-6 and TRBJ2-6; TRBD1 agrees at 12 bases. Germline lookup yields CDR1 SGHVS and CDR2 FNYEAQ. CDR3 length equals 19 residues. Trimming at V came to 7 bases and at J to 3 bases, leaving 13 bases not matched to a gene.